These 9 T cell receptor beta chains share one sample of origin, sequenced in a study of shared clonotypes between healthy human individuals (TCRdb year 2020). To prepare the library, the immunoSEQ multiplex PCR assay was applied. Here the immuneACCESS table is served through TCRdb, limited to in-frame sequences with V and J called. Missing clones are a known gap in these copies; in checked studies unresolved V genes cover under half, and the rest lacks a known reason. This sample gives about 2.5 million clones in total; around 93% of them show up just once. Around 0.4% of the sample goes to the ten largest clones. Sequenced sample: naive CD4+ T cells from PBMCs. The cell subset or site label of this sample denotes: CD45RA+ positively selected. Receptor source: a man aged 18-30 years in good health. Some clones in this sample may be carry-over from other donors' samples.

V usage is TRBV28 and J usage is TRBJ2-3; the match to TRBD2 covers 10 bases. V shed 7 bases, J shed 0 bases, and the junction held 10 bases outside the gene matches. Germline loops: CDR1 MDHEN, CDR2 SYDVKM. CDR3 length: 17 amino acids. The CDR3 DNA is TGTGCCAGCACCAGCCCGGGACTAGCGATGAGCACAGATACGCAGTATTTT. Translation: CASTSPGLAMSTDTQYF.

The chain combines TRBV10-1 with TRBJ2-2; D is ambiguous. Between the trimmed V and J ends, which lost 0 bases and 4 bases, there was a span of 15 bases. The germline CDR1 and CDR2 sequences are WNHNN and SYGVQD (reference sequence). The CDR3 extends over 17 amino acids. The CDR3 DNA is TGCGCCAGCAGTGAGTCGGAGACAATTCGGGCCACCGGGGAGCTGTTTTTT. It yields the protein CASSESETIRATGELFF.

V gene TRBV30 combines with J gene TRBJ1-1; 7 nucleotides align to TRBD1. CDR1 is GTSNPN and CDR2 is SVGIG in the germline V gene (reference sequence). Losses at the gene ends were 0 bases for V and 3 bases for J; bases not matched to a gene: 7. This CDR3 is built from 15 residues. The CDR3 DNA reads TGTGCCTGGAGTGTAATCTGGCAGGGGGACACTGAAGCTTTCTTT. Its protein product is CAWSVIWQGDTEAFF.

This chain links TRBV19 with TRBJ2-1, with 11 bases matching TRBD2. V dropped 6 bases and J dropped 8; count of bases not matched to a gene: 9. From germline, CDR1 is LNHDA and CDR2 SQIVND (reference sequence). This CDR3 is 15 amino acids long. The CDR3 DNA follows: TGTGCCAGTAGCGGAATAGCGGGAGGGCCCCATGAGCAGTTCTTC. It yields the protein CASSGIAGGPHEQFF.

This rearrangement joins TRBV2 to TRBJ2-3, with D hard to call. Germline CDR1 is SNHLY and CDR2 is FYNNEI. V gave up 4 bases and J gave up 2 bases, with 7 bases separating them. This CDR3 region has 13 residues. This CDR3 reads CASSAAATDTQYF. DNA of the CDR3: TGTGCCAGCAGTGCCGCGGCCACAGATACGCAGTATTTT.

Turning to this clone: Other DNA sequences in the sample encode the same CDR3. CDR3 sequence: CASSLEGGDTQYF. CDR3 nucleotide sequence: TGCGCCAGCAGCTTGGAAGGTGGAGATACGCAGTATTTT. The chain employs TRBV5-1 and TRBJ2-3; D gene ambiguous. Germline loops: CDR1 SGHRS, CDR2 YFSETQ. The CDR3 totals 13 residues. With 0 bases removed from V and 5 bases from J, the gap between germline ends came to 7 bases.

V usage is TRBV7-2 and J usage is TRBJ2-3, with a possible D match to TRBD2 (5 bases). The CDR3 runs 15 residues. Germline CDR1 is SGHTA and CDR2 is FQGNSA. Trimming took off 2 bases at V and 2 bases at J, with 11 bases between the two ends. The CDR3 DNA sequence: TGTGCCAGCAGCTTATTCAAGCGGACCACAGATACGCAGTATTTT. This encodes CASSLFKRTTDTQYF.

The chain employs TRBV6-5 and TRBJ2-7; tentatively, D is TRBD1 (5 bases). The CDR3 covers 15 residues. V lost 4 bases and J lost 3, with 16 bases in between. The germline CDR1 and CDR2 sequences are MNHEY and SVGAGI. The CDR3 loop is CASSSPTGLGYEQYF. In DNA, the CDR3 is TGTGCCAGCAGTTCCCCCACAGGTCTTGGCTACGAGCAGTACTTC.

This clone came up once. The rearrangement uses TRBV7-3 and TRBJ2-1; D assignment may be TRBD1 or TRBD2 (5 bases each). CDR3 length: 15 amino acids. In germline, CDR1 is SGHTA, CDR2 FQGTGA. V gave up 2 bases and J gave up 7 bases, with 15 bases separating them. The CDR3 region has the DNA TGTGCCAGCAGCTTAGCAGGGAGTTTGAGGAATGAGCAGTTCTTC. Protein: CASSLAGSLRNEQFF.